The 18 T cell receptor beta chains given below trace back to one sample, sequenced in a study of shared clonotypes between healthy human individuals. The table came from immunoSEQ multiplex PCR; TCRdb's copy has only in-frame clones and leaves some out. This sample has some 500,000 clones; around 77% occur once, and the top ten carry around 11%. The sequencing sample was made of PBMCs. The source is a middle-aged woman in good health. Some clones in this sample may be carry-over from other donors' samples.

DNA for the CDR3: TGTGCCAGTAGTATGAGGGGGGAGGACACTGAAGCTTTCTTT. Residues: CASSMRGEDTEAFF. The V gene is TRBV19, the J gene TRBJ1-1, with a possible D match to TRBD1 (6 bases). Germline loops: CDR1 LNHDA, CDR2 SQIVND (reference sequence). This CDR3 region has 14 residues. V lost 3 bases and J 3 bases, leaving 11 bases between the germline ends.

This clone was seen more than once but under ten times. With a far larger clone one base away, a read error is the likely cause. This sample includes further DNA sequences coding for the same CDR3. This chain joins TRBV7-9 and TRBJ2-7; tentatively, D is TRBD1 (5 bases). Germline CDR1 and CDR2: SEHNR and FQNEAQ (reference sequence). The CDR3 is made up of 12 amino acids. V was clipped by 2 bases and J by 3 bases, with 5 bases between them. This CDR3 is CASSLQGYEQYF. The CDR3 DNA follows: TGTGCCAGCAGCTTACAGGGCTACGAGCAGTACTTC. Based on the CDR3 plus reference TRBV7-9 and TRBJ2-7, the full variable domain is DTGVSQNPRHKITKRGQNVTFRCDPISEHNRLYWYRQTLGQGPEFLTYFQNEAQLEKSRLLSDRFSAERPKGSFSTLEIQRTEQGDSAMYLCASSLQGYEQYFGPGTRLTVT.

With respect to this clone: One end of the junction varies from germline; a read error may be responsible. This sequence joins TRBV4-3 and TRBJ1-5, with D unclear. The CDR3 consists of 13 residues. Germline lookup yields CDR1 LGHNA and CDR2 YSLEER. The CDR3 sequence: CDSSQETNQPQHF. CDR3 bases: TGCGACAGCAGCCAAGAGACCAATCAGCCCCAGCATTTT.

The chain carries TRBV28 and TRBJ2-3; maybe TRBD1 (7 bases). The ends were cut back, 6 bases at V and 0 bases at J, with 16 bases in the middle. CDR3 length: 16 residues. Germline lookup yields CDR1 MDHEN and CDR2 SYDVKM. Written as DNA, the CDR3 is TGTGCCAGCAGCCCAGGGGGACGGGAGAGCACAGATACGCAGTATTTT. Translating it yields CASSPGGRESTDTQYF.

As for this clone: A far larger clone is off by one base, so a read error is likely. The same CDR3 is also encoded by other DNA sequences in this sample. V usage is TRBV7-8 and J usage is TRBJ1-5, with D possibly being TRBD1 (6 bases). This CDR3 has 13 amino acids. Germline V CDR1 and CDR2: SGHVS, FQNEAQ. CDR3 protein: CASSPDRNQPQHF. CDR3 DNA: TGTGCCAGCAGCCCCGACAGGAATCAGCCTCAGCATTTT. Supplemented by reference TRBV7-8 and TRBJ1-5, the full variable domain reads GAGVSQSPRYKVAKRGQDVALRCDPISGHVSLFWYQQALGQGPEFLTYFQNEAQLDKSGLPSDRFFAERPEGSVSTLKIQRTQQEDSAVYLCASSPDRNQPQHFGDGTRLSIL.

Note on this clone: With a far larger clone one base away, a read error is the likely cause. The chain has TRBV25-1 and TRBJ1-5, with 8 nucleotides matching TRBD1. The CDR3 sequence is 14 residues long. Germline CDR1 is MGHDK and CDR2 is SYGVNS. The CDR3 sequence: CAGSNGQGHQPQHF. The CDR3 nucleotides are TGTGCCGGCAGTAACGGACAGGGACATCAGCCCCAGCATTTT.

About this clone itself: It differs at one base from a far larger clone, so likely a read error. CDR3 nucleotides: TGTGCCAGCAGCTTAGGAGTGAACACTGAAGCTTTCTTT. Residues: CASSLGVNTEAFF. The chain couples TRBV11-2 to TRBJ1-1; unclear D gene. Germline V gene data show CDR1 as SGHAT and CDR2 as FQNNGV. Deletions cut 1 base from V and 0 bases from J, with 3 bases between. The CDR3 has 13 residues.

This sequence joins TRBV7-9 and TRBJ2-1; D unclear. The CDR3 is 11 residues long. V lost 3 bases, J lost 7 bases, and 4 bases lay in between. CDR1 is SEHNR and CDR2 is FQNEAQ in the germline V gene (reference sequence). The DNA of the CDR3 is TGTGCCAGCAGCTTCCCTAATGAGCAGTTCTTC. Its protein is CASSFPNEQFF.

The chain combines TRBV27 with TRBJ2-3; D is undetermined. The V end was cut by 2 bases, the J end by 5 bases, with 11 bases between. The CDR3 is made up of 14 amino acids. From germline, CDR1 is MNHEY and CDR2 SMNVEV (reference sequence). DNA for the CDR3: TGTGCCAGCAGTTTAATCTCTGTGGGAGATACGCAGTATTTT. Encoded protein: CASSLISVGDTQYF.

As to this clone: A far larger clone is one nucleotide away, so this likely arose from a read error. It is unclear where the CDR3 begins or ends on the DNA, so no DNA is shown, and the CDR3 is as TCRdb lists it. This chain uses TRBV4-3 with TRBJ2-6; TRBD1 is the table's D call and was not checked against the DNA. In germline, CDR1 is LGHNA, CDR2 YSLEER. With termini counted, the CDR3 has 16 amino acids. This CDR3 is CASSQEVGSGANVPTF.

A remark on this clone: A far larger clone is only one base removed, so a read error is likely. This chain links TRBV25-1 with TRBJ1-3; D call uncertain. The CDR3 extends over 14 amino acids. Germline-derived CDR1 and CDR2 are MGHDK and SYGVNS. CDR3 loop: CAGSEWDLGNTIYF. DNA of the CDR3: TGTGCCGGCAGTGAATGGGATCTTGGAAACACCATATATTTT.

Of note for this clone: A far larger clone is only one base removed, so a read error is likely. The chain is built from TRBV7-2 and TRBJ2-4, with a possible D match to TRBD1 (6 bases). The CDR3 sequence is 13 residues long. Trimming cost V 5 bases and J 8 bases, with 13 bases left between them. Germline V gives CDR1 SGHTA, CDR2 FQGNSA. CDR3 nucleotide sequence: TGTGCCAGCAGCAACGACAGGTCCGACATTCAGTACTTC. This gives the protein CASSNDRSDIQYF.

The chain carries TRBV21-1 and TRBJ2-5; the table's D call, TRBD2, was not checked against the DNA. TRBV21-1 is given as a pseudogene. The CDR3 length is 18 residues. The CDR3 region has the DNA TGTGCCAGCAGCAAATTTGAACTAGCGGGAGGAGGCAGGGAGACCCAGTACTTC. Protein: CASSKFELAGGGRETQYF.

The chain joins TRBV6-1 to TRBJ2-1; TRBD1 agrees at 10 bases. The germline CDR1 and CDR2 sequences are MNHNS and SASEGT. The V gene end was trimmed by 5 bases and the J gene end by 3 bases; junction bases not matched to a gene: 1. This CDR3 has 14 residues. The CDR3 DNA reads TGTGCCAGCAGTCGGGACAGGGGCTACAATGAGCAGTTCTTC. Translated: CASSRDRGYNEQFF.

The gene calls are TRBV5-4 and TRBJ2-1; D might be TRBD2 (5 bases). The germline V gene encodes CDR1 SGHNT and CDR2 YYREEE (reference sequence). V shed 0 bases and J shed 5 bases, with 12 bases lying between them. The CDR3 contains 15 residues. CDR3 DNA: TGTGCCAGCAGCTTGGAGCTAGCCCCCCACAATGAGCAGTTCTTC. Translating gives CASSLELAPHNEQFF.

The V and J genes are TRBV4-2 and TRBJ1-1, with a weak D call TRBD1 (5 bases). The V end lost 0 bases, the J end lost 0 bases, and 14 bases lay between the germline ends. The CDR3 length is 17 residues. Germline assignment: CDR1 LGHNA and CDR2 YNFKEQ. The CDR3 loop is CASSQDDRGRMNTEAFF. The CDR3 nucleotides are TGTGCCAGCAGCCAAGATGATCGGGGCAGGATGAACACTGAAGCTTTCTTT.

This clone occurred a few times. The J gene is TRBJ1-5, the V gene TRBV30; 7 bases match TRBD1. After removal of 0 bases from V and 10 bases from J, the junction contained 6 bases not matched to a gene. This CDR3 has 13 amino acids. Germline CDR1 reads GTSNPN; CDR2 reads SVGIG (reference sequence). The CDR3 sequence: CAWSVQGLQPQHF. DNA of the CDR3: TGTGCCTGGAGTGTACAGGGGCTCCAACCCCAGCATTTT.

J is TRBJ1-1 and V is TRBV19; D might be TRBD1 (5 bases). The germline V gene has CDR1 LNHDA and CDR2 SQIVND (reference sequence). The CDR3 runs to 13 residues. V was cut by 9 bases and J by 5 bases, with 16 bases left in between. The CDR3 loop reads CASTERGRTEAFF. CDR3 DNA sequence: TGTGCCAGCACCGAGAGGGGTCGGACTGAAGCTTTCTTT.